The source of this T cell receptor beta chain is a study of radiotherapy plus CTLA-4 blockade in lung cancer. At the level of the study: Of all patients, approximately 19% responded objectively and 25% to 40% showed disease control.

The V gene lost 4 bases and the J gene lost 4 bases, with 10 bases spanning the gap. Germline V gene lookup returns CDR1 SNHLY and CDR2 FYNNEI. This CDR3 has 13 amino acids. Here immunoSEQ multiplex PCR was the method, and the copy in TCRdb shows in-frame clones only, minus some. The sample records under 70,000 clones, 60% to 85% being singletons. This TCR was recovered from a human donor with non-small cell lung cancer who had a complete response to radiotherapy plus ipilimumab. Specimen: peripheral blood, collected from a patient treated with radiotherapy plus ipilimumab. This chain connects TRBV2 to TRBJ1-2, with D perhaps TRBD1 (5 bases). In nucleotides, the CDR3 is TGTGCCAGCAGTGTGAAGGGGTCCTATGGCTACACCTTC. Encoded protein: CASSVKGSYGYTF.